A single sample gave rise to the 8 T cell receptor beta chains below, sequenced in a study of CD8+ T cells in alopecia areata. TCR sequencing used cDNA made by reverse transcription of extracted RNA. Some clones are missing from TCRdb's copy, which holds only in-frame ones; the method was immunoSEQ multiplex PCR. Among 100,000 to 150,000 clones listed, over 50% were seen once. This material consisted of CD4+ T cells sorted from blood, taken at week 0. The receptors were gathered from a human donor with alopecia areata.

V and J are TRBV10-3 and TRBJ1-2; D possibly corresponds to TRBD1 (5 bases). V was pared by 6 bases and J by 6 bases, with 14 bases between. CDR1 ENHRY and CDR2 SYGVKD come from the germline V gene. The CDR3 consists of 13 residues. The CDR3 loop reads CAIRRDSSDGYTF. CDR3 bases: TGTGCCATCAGACGGGACTCCTCGGATGGCTACACCTTC.

The chain couples TRBV5-4 to TRBJ2-4; 7 bases are shared with TRBD1. The CDR3 has 17 amino acids. Germline-derived CDR1 and CDR2 are SGHNT and YYREEE (reference sequence). V lost 0 bases, J lost 3 bases, and 9 bases stayed unmatched. The CDR3 reads CASSLESGGIVKNIQYF. As DNA, the CDR3 is TGTGCCAGCAGCTTGGAGTCAGGGGGTATCGTCAAAAACATTCAGTACTTC.

There are a few counts of this clone. The CDR3 region is CSVELGHGTDTQYF. DNA for the CDR3: TGCAGCGTTGAATTAGGGCATGGCACAGATACGCAGTATTTT. The V and J genes are TRBV29-1 and TRBJ2-3; D not resolved. V shed 2 bases and J shed 1 base, with 10 bases lying between them. The V gene's germline CDR1 is SQVTM and CDR2 ANQGSEA. This CDR3 region has 14 residues.

This clone was counted between two and nine times. The V gene is TRBV2, the J gene TRBJ2-7; D is uncertain. Germline V lookup: CDR1 SNHLY, CDR2 FYNNEI. V was shortened by 5 bases and J by 0 bases, with 8 bases between the two germline ends. The CDR3 extends over 13 amino acids. The DNA for the CDR3 is TGTGCCAGCAGTCCGGGCGACTCCTACGAGCAGTACTTC. It is translated as CASSPGDSYEQYF.

This chain uses TRBV2 with TRBJ2-5, with TRBD1 matching over 8 bases. The junction had 8 bases not matched to a gene; V was cut back by 7 bases and J by 1 base. There are 15 residues in the CDR3. Looked up from germline, CDR1 is SNHLY and CDR2 is FYNNEI. The CDR3 spells CASNGGDRSQETQYF. The CDR3 DNA reads as TGTGCCAGCAATGGCGGGGACAGGAGCCAAGAGACCCAGTACTTC.

This sequence joins TRBV9 and TRBJ2-1; 8 bases line up with TRBD2. V gave up 8 bases and J gave up 7 bases; unmatched junction bases: 8. This CDR3 has 13 residues. Germline-derived CDR1 and CDR2 are SGDLS and YYNGEE. The CDR3 sequence is CASAGGARNEQFF. As DNA, the CDR3 is TGTGCCAGTGCCGGGGGGGCTCGGAATGAGCAGTTCTTC.

This chain links TRBV27 with TRBJ1-6; TRBD1 is a possible D gene (5 bases). The CDR3 consists of 14 residues. Germline V CDR1 and CDR2: MNHEY, SMNVEV (reference sequence). Deletions cut 3 bases from V and 7 bases from J, with 10 bases between. The CDR3 nucleotides read TGTGCCAGCAGTTTTGGGGGTTCGAATTCACCCCTCCACTTT. Protein product: CASSFGGSNSPLHF.

The rearrangement joins TRBV5-1 to TRBJ1-1; TRBD1 agrees at 7 bases. V lost 3 bases and J lost 4; bases outside the gene matches: 12. Germline CDR1 and CDR2: SGHRS and YFSETQ. The CDR3 runs to 16 residues. The CDR3 loop reads CASSSTSRQGTTEAFF. In DNA form, the CDR3 reads TGCGCCAGCAGCTCGACTTCCCGACAGGGAACCACTGAAGCTTTCTTT. The entire variable domain, with the rest obtained from reference TRBV5-1 and TRBJ1-1, is as follows: KAGVTQTPRYLIKTRGQQVTLSCSPISGHRSVSWYQQTPGQGLQFLFEYFSETQRNKGNFPGRFSGRQFSNSRSEMNVSTLELGDSALYLCASSSTSRQGTTEAFFGQGTRLTVV.